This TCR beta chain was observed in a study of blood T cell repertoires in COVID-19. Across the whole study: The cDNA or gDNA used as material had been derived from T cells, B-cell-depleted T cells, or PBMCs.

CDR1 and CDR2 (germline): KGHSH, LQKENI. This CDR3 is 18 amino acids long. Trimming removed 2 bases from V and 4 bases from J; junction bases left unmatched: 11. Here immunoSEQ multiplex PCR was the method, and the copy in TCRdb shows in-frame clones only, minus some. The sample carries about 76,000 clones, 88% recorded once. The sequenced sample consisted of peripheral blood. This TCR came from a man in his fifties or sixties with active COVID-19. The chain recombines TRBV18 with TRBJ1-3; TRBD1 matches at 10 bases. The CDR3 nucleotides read TGTGCCAGCTCACCAGTTTTGAGGACAGGGGGATCAGGAAACACCATATATTTT. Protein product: CASSPVLRTGGSGNTIYF.